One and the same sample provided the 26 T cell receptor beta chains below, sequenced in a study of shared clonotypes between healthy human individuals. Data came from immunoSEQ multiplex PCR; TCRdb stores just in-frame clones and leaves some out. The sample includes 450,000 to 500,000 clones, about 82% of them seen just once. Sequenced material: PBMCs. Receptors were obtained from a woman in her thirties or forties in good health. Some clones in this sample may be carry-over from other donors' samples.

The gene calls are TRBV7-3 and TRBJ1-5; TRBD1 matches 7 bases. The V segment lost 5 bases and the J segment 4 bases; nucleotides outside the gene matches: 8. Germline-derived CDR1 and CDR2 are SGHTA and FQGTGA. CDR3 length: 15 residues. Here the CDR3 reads CASSEDRPSNQPQHF. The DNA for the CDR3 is TGTGCCAGCAGCGAGGACAGGCCATCGAATCAGCCCCAGCATTTT.

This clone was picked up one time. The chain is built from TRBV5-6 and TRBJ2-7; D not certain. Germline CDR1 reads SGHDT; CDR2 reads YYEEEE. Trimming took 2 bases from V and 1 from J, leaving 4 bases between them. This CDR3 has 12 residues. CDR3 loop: CASSFSSYEQYF. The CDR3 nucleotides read TGTGCCAGCAGCTTCAGTTCCTACGAGCAGTACTTC.

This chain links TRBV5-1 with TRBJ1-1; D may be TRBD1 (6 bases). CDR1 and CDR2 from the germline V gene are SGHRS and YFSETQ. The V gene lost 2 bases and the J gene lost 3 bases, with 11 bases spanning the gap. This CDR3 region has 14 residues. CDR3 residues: CASSFWGRDTEAFF. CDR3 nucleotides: TGCGCCAGCAGCTTTTGGGGGCGGGACACTGAAGCTTTCTTT.

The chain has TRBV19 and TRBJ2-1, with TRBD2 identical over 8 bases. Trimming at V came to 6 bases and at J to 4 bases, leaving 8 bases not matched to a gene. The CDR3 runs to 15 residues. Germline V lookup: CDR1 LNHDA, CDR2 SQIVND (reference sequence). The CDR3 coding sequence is TGTGCCAGTAGAAGGAGCGGGAGTAAGTACAATGAGCAGTTCTTC. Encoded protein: CASRRSGSKYNEQFF.

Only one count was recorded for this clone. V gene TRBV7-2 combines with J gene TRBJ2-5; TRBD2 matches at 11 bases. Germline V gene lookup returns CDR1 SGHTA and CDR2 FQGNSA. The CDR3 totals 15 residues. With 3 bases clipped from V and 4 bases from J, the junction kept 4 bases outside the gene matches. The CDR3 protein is CASSFTSGSGETQYF. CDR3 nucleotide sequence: TGTGCCAGCAGCTTTACTAGCGGGAGTGGAGAGACCCAGTACTTC.

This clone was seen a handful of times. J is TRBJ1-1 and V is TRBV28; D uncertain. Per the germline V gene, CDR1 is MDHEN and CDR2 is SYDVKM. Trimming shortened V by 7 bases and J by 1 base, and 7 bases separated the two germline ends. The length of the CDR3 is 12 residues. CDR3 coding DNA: TGTGCCAGCAATCCTCCGAACACTGAAGCTTTCTTT. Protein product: CASNPPNTEAFF. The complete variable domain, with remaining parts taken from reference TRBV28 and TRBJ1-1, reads DVKVTQSSRYLVKRTGEKVFLECVQDMDHENMFWYRQDPGLGLRLIYFSYDVKMKEKGDIPEGYSVSREKKERFSLILESASTNQTSMYLCASNPPNTEAFFGQGTRLTVV.

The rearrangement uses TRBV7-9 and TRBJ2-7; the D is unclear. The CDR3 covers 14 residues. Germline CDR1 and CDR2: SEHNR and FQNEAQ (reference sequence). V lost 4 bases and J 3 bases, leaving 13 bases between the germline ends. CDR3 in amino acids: CASSSVPRGYEQYF. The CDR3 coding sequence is TGTGCCAGCAGCTCAGTACCTAGAGGCTACGAGCAGTACTTC.

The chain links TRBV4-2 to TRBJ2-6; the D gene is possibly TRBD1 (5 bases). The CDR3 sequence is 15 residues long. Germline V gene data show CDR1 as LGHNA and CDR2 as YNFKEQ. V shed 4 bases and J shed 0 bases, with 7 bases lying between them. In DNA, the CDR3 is TGTGCCAGCAGCCCAACAGGCTCTGGGGCCAACGTCCTGACTTTC. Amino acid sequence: CASSPTGSGANVLTF.

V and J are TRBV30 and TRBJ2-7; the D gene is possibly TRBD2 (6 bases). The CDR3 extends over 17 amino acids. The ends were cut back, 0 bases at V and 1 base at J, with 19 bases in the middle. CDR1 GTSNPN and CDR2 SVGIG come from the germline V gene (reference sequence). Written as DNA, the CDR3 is TGTGCCTGGAGTGTAAGCCTTAACGGGGGATTGTCCTACGAGCAGTACTTC. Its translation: CAWSVSLNGGLSYEQYF.

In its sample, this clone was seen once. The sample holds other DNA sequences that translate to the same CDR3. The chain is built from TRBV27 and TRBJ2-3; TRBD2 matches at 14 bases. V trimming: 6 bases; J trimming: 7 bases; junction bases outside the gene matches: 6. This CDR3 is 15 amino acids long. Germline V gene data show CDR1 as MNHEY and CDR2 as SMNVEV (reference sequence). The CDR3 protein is CASSSGTSGRNTQYF. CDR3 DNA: TGTGCCAGCAGCTCAGGGACTAGCGGGAGAAATACGCAGTATTTT.

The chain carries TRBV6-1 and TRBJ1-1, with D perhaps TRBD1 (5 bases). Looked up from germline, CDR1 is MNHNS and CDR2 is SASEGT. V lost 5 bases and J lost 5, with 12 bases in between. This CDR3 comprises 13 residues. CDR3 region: CASSRDPTTEAFF. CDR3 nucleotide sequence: TGTGCCAGCAGTAGGGACCCCACAACTGAAGCTTTCTTT.

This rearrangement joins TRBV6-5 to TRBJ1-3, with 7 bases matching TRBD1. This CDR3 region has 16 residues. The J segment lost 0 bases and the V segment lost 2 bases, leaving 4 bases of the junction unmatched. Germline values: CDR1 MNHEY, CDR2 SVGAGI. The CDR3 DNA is TGTGCCAGCAGTTACGCGACAGGGATCTCTGGAAACACCATATATTTT. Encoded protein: CASSYATGISGNTIYF.

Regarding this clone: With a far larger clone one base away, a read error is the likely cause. CDR3: CAWSGGGGQPQHF. The CDR3 DNA reads as TGTGCCTGGTCGGGCGGGGGTGGTCAGCCCCAGCATTTT. The chain couples TRBV30 to TRBJ1-5; tentative D call: TRBD1 (5 bases). The germline CDR1 and CDR2 sequences are GTSNPN and SVGIG (reference sequence). Trimming cost V 5 bases and J 6 bases, with 14 bases left between them. The CDR3 has 13 residues.

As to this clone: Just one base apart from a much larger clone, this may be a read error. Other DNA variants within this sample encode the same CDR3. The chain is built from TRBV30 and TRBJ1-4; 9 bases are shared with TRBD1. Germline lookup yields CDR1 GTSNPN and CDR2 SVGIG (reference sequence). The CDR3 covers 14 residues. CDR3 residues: CAWTGTGRNEKLFF. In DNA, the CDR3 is TGTGCCTGGACCGGGACAGGGAGGAATGAGAAACTGTTTTTT.

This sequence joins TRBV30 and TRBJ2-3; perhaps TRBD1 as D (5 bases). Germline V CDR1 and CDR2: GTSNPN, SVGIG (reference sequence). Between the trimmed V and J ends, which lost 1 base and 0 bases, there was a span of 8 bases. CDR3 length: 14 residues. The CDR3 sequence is CAWSGTTSTDTQYF. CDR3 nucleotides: TGTGCCTGGAGTGGGACAACTAGCACAGATACGCAGTATTTT.

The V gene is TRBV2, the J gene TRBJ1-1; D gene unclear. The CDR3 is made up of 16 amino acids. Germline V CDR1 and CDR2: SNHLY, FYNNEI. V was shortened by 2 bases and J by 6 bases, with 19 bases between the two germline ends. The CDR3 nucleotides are TGTGCCAGCAGTGAACAAGGGAGTCTGAGTTTCGCTGAAGCTTTCTTT. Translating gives CASSEQGSLSFAEAFF.

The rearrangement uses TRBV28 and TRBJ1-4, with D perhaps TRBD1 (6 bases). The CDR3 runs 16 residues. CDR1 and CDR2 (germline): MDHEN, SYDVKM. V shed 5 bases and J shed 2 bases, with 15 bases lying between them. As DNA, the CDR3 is TGTGCCAGCAGTGCATCGGGGGCGCAGACTAATGAAAAACTGTTTTTT. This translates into CASSASGAQTNEKLFF.

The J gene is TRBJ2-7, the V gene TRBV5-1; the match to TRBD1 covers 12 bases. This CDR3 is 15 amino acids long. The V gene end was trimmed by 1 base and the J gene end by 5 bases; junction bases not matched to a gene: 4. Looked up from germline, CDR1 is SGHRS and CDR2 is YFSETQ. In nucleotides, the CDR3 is TGCGCCAGCAGCTTGACGGGACAGGGGGCCCACGAGCAGTACTTC. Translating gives CASSLTGQGAHEQYF.

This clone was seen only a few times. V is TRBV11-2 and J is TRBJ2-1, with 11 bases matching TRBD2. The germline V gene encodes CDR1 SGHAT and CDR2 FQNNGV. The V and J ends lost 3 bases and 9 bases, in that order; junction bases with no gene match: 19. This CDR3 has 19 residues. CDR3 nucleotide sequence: TGTGCCAGCAGCTTCAAGGGGGCCTGGGTAGCGGGAGGGCCAGGTGAGCAGTTCTTC. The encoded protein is CASSFKGAWVAGGPGEQFF.

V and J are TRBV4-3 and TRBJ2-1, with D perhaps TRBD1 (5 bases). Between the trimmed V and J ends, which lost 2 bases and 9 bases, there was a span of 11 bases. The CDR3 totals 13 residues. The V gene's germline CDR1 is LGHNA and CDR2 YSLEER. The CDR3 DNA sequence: TGCGCCAGCAGCCAATCCTTCCAGGGTGAGCAGTTCTTC. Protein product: CASSQSFQGEQFF.

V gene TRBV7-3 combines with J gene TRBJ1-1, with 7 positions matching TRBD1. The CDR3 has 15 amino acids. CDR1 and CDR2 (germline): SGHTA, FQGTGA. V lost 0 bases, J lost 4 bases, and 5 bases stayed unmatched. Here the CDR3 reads CASSLTRDRFTEAFF. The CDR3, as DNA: TGTGCCAGCAGCTTAACTCGGGACAGATTCACTGAAGCTTTCTTT.

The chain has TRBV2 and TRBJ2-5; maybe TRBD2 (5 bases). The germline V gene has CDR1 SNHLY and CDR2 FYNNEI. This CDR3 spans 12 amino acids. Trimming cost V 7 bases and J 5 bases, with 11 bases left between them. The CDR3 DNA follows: TGTGCCAGCATGAGGGAGTTGGAGACCCAGTACTTC. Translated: CASMRELETQYF.

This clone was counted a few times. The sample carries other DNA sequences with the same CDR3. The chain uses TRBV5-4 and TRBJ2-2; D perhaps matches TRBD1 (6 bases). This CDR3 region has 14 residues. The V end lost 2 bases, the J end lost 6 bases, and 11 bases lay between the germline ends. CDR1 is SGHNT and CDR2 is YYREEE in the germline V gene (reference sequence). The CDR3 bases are TGTGCCAGCAGCTTAGGCCAGGGGTCCGGGGAGCTGTTTTTT. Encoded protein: CASSLGQGSGELFF.

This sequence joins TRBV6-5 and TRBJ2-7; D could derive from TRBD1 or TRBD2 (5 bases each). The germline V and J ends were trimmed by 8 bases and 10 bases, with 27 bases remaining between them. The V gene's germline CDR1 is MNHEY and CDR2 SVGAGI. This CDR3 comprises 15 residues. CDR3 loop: CASSSEGYVPTLQYF. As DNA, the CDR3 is TGTGCCAGCTCTTCAGAGGGGTACGTCCCTACCTTACAGTACTTC.

The CDR3 sequence: CASRDTTTGSNTEAFF. DNA for the CDR3: TGCGCCAGCAGAGACACAACTACGGGGTCTAACACTGAAGCTTTCTTT. The rearrangement links TRBV5-1 to TRBJ1-1; no definite D call. V lost 5 bases to trimming and J lost 2 bases, with 19 bases between them. Germline V gene lookup returns CDR1 SGHRS and CDR2 YFSETQ. The CDR3 spans 16 residues.

The DNA of the CDR3 is TGTGCCAGCAGAGACAGGGGTGTAGCCAAAAACATTCAGTACTTC. Amino acids: CASRDRGVAKNIQYF. This chain uses TRBV6-5 with TRBJ2-4; 8 bases match TRBD1. Germline CDR1 and CDR2: MNHEY and SVGAGI. The CDR3 totals 15 residues. Trimming took 6 bases from V and 0 from J; bases not matched to a gene: 4.